A single TCR beta chain is shown here with its context. Patients at the Seattle site were enrolled during active infection and followed longitudinally. Sequencing was performed with immunoSEQ multiplex PCR; in TCRdb, only in-frame clones are kept and a portion is missing. The sample holds some 160,000 clones, roughly 80% seen once. The sample is drawn from a study of blood T cell repertoires in COVID-19. This TCR derives from a woman older than 75 with COVID-19, enrolled during active disease. The material sequenced was peripheral blood.

CDR3 nucleotide sequence: TGTGCCAGCAGTGAAAGGACAGGGGATAATTCACCCCTCCACTTT. It codes for CASSERTGDNSPLHF. V and J are TRBV9 and TRBJ1-6; 9 bases line up with TRBD1. Trimming at V came to 5 bases and at J to 5 bases, leaving 5 bases not matched to a gene. CDR1 and CDR2 (germline): SGDLS, YYNGEE. The CDR3 is 15 residues long.